This T cell receptor (beta chain) stems from a study of T cells after yellow fever vaccination. This clonotype has at least ten counts. Its target is not known. V was pared by 2 bases and J by 7 bases, with 3 bases of the junction left unmatched. This CDR3 contains 13 residues. CDR1 and CDR2 (germline): DFQATT, SNEGSKA (reference sequence). Generation of TCR cDNA used 5'RACE template switching (which added a universal primer site and UMIs). TCRdb itself ran the 5' RACE reads through MiXCR, one entry per CDR3 protein. This repertoire shows 200,000 to 300,000 distinct CDR3 sequences, roughly 3.5% found once; its top ten account for about 19%. Study conclusions and caveats: Contamination by abundant bulk-population clonotypes could be present in FACS-sorted repertoires.

The TCR was taken from a man aged 18 to 30 who received the YFV17D yellow fever vaccine. This chain joins TRBV20-1 and TRBJ2-1, with TRBD2 matching over 9 bases. The sequences come from PBMCs, collected 15 days after the yellow fever booster vaccination. For the CDR3, the DNA is TGCAGTGCTAGACGGCTAGCGGGAAATGAGCAGTTCTTC. Protein product: CSARRLAGNEQFF.